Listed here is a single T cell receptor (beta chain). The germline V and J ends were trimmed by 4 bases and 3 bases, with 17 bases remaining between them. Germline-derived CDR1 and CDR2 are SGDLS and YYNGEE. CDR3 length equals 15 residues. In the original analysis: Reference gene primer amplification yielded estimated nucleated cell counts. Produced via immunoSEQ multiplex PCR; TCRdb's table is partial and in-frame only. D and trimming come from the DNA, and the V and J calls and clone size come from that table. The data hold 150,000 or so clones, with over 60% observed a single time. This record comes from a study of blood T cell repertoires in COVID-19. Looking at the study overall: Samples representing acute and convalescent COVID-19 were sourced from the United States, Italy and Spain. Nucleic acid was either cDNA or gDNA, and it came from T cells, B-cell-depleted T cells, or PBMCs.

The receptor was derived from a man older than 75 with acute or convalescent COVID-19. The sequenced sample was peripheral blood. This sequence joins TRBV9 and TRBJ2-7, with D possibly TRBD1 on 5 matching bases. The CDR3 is CASSPHPDIGYEQYV. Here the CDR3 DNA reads TGTGCCAGCAGCCCCCACCCGGACATTGGCTACGAGCAGTACGTC.